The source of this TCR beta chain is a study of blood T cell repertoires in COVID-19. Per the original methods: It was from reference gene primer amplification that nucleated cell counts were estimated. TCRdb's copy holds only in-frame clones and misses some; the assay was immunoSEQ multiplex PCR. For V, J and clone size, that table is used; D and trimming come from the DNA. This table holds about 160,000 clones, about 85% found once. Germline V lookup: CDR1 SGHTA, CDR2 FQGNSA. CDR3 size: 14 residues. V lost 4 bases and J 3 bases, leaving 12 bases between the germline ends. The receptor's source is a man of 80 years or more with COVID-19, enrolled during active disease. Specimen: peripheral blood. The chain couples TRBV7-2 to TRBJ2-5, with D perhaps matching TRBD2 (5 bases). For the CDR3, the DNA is TGTGCCAGCAGCTGGAGGCGCCGGAAAGAGACCCAGTACTTC. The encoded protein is CASSWRRRKETQYF.